This is a list of T cell receptor beta chains from one sample in a study of identifying expanded T cells in peripheral blood. Sequenced by immunoSEQ multiplex PCR; TCRdb stores in-frame clones only, minus some. In the table there are some 120,000 clones, 84% of which are singletons. Sequences were obtained from blood. The source is a person between 18 and 69 years old in good health. Each CDR3 is given with its conserved first and last residue. D genes are given only for firm matches. Size is omitted from some rows. Given values are once, few, many or a class for expanded clones.

size	D	V	J	DNA	CDR3
-	-	TRBV18	TRBJ1-5	TGTGCCAGCTCACCAGGAGAGAATCAGCCCCAGCATTTT	CASSPGENQPQHF
-	-	TRBV5-1	TRBJ2-7	TGCGCCAGCACCGAGACGGGGAATCTCTACGAGCAGTACTTC	CASTETGNLYEQYF
-	-	TRBV7-2	TRBJ1-5	TGTGCCAGCACCCTGGGGGGATTTAGCAATCAGCCCCAGCATTTT	CASTLGGFSNQPQHF
-	-	TRBV7-9	TRBJ2-7	TGTGCCAGCAGCCGATTCGCTGGGGGCCTTTGGGACGAGCAGTACTTC	CASSRFAGGLWDEQYF
-	-	TRBV7-9	TRBJ2-5	TGTGCCAGCAGCCCCCAGGTGAGGGGAGAGACCCAGTACTTC	CASSPQVRGETQYF
-	TRBD2	TRBV7-2	TRBJ2-1	TGTGCCAGCAGCTTAGTTCGGGGGGACAATGAGCAGTTCTTC	CASSLVRGDNEQFF
-	-	TRBV19	TRBJ1-1	TGTGCCAGTAGTATACAGGGGCCGAACACTGAAGCTTTCTTT	CASSIQGPNTEAFF
-	-	TRBV11-2	TRBJ1-2	TGTGCCAGCAGCTTAGATTCTTGGACAGCCGGTGGCTACACCTTC	CASSLDSWTAGGYTF
-	-	TRBV6-4	TRBJ2-1	TGTGCCAGCAGTGATCAGGGTTACTCTGAGCAGTTCTTC	CASSDQGYSEQFF
-	-	TRBV18	TRBJ1-2	TGTGCCAGCTCACCGTCTCGACAAATAAACTATGGCTACACCTTC	CASSPSRQINYGYTF
-	-	TRBV30	TRBJ1-5	TGTGCCTGGTCCCGATTTTCAGGGGTCGGGAATCAGCCCCAGCATTTT	CAWSRFSGVGNQPQHF
-	TRBD1	TRBV4-3	TRBJ1-6	TGCGCCAGCAGCCAAGATTCCCGACAGGGTCGATCACCCCTCCACTTT	CASSQDSRQGRSPLHF
once	-	TRBV19	TRBJ2-7	TGTGCCAGTAGTATTGGTGCGGGCGGAGACGAGCAGTACTTC	CASSIGAGGDEQYF
-	-	TRBV4-1	TRBJ1-1	TGCGCCAGCAGCCAAGATTGGGCCACCGCTAGAGCTTTCTTT	CASSQDWATARAFF